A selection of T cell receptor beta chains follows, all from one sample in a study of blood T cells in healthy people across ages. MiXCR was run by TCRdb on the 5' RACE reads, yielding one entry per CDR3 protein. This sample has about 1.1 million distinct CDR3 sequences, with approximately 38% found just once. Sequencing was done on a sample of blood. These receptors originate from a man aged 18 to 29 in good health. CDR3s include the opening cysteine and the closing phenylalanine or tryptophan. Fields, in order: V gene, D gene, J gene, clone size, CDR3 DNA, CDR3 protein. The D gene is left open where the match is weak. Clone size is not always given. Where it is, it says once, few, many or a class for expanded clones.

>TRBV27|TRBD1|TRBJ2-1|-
TGTGCCAGCAGTTTAAACCCGGGACAGGGAAACAATGAGCAGTTCTTC
CASSLNPGQGNNEQFF
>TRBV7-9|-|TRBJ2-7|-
TGCACCAGCAGCTCAAGGACGTCTCCCACCTACGAGCAGTACTTC
CTSSSRTSPTYEQYF
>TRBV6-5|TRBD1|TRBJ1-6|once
TGTGCCAGCAGTTTCCGGGACAGGGATAATTCACCCCTCCACTTT
CASSFRDRDNSPLHF
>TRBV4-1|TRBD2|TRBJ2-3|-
TGCGCCAGCAGCCCCCTTTCTAGCGGGGGGACAGATACGCAGTATTTT
CASSPLSSGGTDTQYF
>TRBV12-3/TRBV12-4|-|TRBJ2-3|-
TGTGCCAGCAGTCTTGAGGACAGTCCTAGGGGAGATACGCAGTATTTT
CASSLEDSPRGDTQYF
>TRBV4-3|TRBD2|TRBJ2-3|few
TGCGCCAGCAGCCGTGAGCGGGGGGGAAGCACAGATACGCAGTATTTT
CASSRERGGSTDTQYF
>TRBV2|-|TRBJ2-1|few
TGTGCCAGCAGTGATGGACTACCCCACTACAATGAGCAGTTCTTC
CASSDGLPHYNEQFF
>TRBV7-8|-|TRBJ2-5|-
TGTGCCAGCAAAAGCTCCAGGGAGATGGGAGAGACCCAGTACTTC
CASKSSREMGETQYF
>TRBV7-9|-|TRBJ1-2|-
TGTGCCAGCAGCGTGCAGTTGACCTATGGCTACACCTTC
CASSVQLTYGYTF
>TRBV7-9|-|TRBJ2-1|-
TGTGCCAGCAGCTTACGCGGACAGCGAAACAATGAGCAGTTCTTC
CASSLRGQRNNEQFF
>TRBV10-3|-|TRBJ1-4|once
TGTGCCATCAGTTCGGGAGAGGGAAGTACAACTAATGAAAAACTGTTTTTT
CAISSGEGSTTNEKLFF
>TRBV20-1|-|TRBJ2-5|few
TGCAGTGCTGGTCCGGGTTACCTAAATAACCAAGAGACCCAGTACTTC
CSAGPGYLNNQETQYF
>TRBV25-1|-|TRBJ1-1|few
TGTGCCAGCAGTGAATCCTCGCTCGGGGCTGAAGCTTTCTTT
CASSESSLGAEAFF
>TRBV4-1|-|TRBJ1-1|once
TGCGCCAGCAGCCACGATTCGGGGGGAGACACTGAAGCTTTCTTT
CASSHDSGGDTEAFF
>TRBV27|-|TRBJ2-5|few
TGTGCCAGCAAGCGGTTGGCGGGGCAAGAGACCCAGTACTTC
CASKRLAGQETQYF
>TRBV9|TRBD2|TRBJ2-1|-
TGTGCCAGCAGCGCCACTCTAGCGGGGGGCTACAATGAGCAGTTCTTC
CASSATLAGGYNEQFF
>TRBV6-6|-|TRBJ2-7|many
TGTGCCAGCAGTTACGGAGGCGAGCAGTACTTC
CASSYGGEQYF
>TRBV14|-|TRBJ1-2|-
TGTGCCAGCAGCCAAGATCTGACCTACACCTTC
CASSQDLTYTF
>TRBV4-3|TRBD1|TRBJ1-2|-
TGCGCCAGCAGCCAACAGACAGGGGCCCGCTATGGCTACACCTTC
CASSQQTGARYGYTF
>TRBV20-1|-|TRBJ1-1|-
TGCAGTGCTAGGGCCTACGGGGGGCGTACTGAAGCTTTCTTT
CSARAYGGRTEAFF
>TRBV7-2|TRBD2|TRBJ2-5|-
TGTGCCAGCAGCTACGGATCCCCGGGACTAAAAGAGACCCAGTACTTC
CASSYGSPGLKETQYF
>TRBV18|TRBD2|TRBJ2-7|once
TGTGCCAGCTCACCCAGCCCGGGACTAGCTCATGAGGAGCAGTACTTC
CASSPSPGLAHEEQYF
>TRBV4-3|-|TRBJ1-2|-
TGCGCCAGCAGCCAAAATGGGGGGCTTGCTAACTATGGCTACACCTTC
CASSQNGGLANYGYTF
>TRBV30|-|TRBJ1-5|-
TGTGCCTGGAGTGTCACCCTAGGGGAGCCCCAGCATTTT
CAWSVTLGEPQHF
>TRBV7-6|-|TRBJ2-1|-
TGTGCCAGCAGCTTAGTGGCGTCAGTGGGATCGAATGAGCAGTTCTTC
CASSLVASVGSNEQFF
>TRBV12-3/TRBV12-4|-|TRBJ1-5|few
TGTGCCAGCAGTAAAGGGAATAGCAATCAGCCCCAGCATTTT
CASSKGNSNQPQHF
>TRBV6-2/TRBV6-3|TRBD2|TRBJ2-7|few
TGTGCCAGCTGTGGGCTAGCGGGTTACGAGCAGTACTTC
CASCGLAGYEQYF
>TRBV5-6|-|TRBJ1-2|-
TGTGCCAGCAGCTTGGCCGGTCCAGGGTCCTATGGCTACACCTTC
CASSLAGPGSYGYTF
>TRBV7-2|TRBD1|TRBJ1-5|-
TGTGCCAGCGGTATTGGACAGGGAAAAAGCAATCAGCCCCAGCATTTT
CASGIGQGKSNQPQHF
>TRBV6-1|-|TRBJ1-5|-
TGTGCCAGCAGTGAATGGGGGCCCAATCAGCCCCAGCATTTT
CASSEWGPNQPQHF
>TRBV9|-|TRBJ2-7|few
TGTGCCAGCAGCGTGGGGCCGAAGTCAAGTAGTTCCCTTTACGAGCAGTACTTC
CASSVGPKSSSSLYEQYF
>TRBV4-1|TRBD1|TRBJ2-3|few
TGCGCCAGCAGCCCCTACCGGGACAGCATGACAGATACGCAGTATTTT
CASSPYRDSMTDTQYF
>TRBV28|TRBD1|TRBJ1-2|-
TGTGCCACCCCGGGACAGGGGTTCTATGGCCACACCTTC
CATPGQGFYGHTF
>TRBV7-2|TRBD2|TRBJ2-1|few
TGTGCCAGCAGCCGCCAGCGGGGGAACTACAATGAGCAGTTCTTC
CASSRQRGNYNEQFF
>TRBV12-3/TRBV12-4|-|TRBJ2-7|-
TGTGCCAGCGCCGCACGATCCACGGCCTACGAGCAGTACTTC
CASAARSTAYEQYF
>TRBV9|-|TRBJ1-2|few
TGTGCCAGCAGCTTGGACGGGACGATTAACTATGGCTACACCTTC
CASSLDGTINYGYTF
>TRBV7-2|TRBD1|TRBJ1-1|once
TGTGCCAGCGGAAGGGACAGGGAGTCGACTGAACCTTTCTTT
CASGRDRESTEPFF
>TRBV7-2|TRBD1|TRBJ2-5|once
TGTGCCAGCAGCTTAGTTTATAGGGGACAGAAGCAGACCCAGTACTTC
CASSLVYRGQKQTQYF
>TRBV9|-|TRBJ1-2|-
TGTGCCAGCACAAACAGGGATGGCTACACCTTC
CASTNRDGYTF
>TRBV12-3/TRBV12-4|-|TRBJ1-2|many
TGTGCCAGCAGTTTATCAGATAACTATGGCTACACCTTC
CASSLSDNYGYTF
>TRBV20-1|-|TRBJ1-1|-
TGCAGTGCTCACCAGGGAGGGAAGGCTTTCTTT
CSAHQGGKAFF
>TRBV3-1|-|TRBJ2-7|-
TGTGCCAGCAGCCAAGGAGGGGCCAGCTCCTACGAGCAGTACTTC
CASSQGGASSYEQYF
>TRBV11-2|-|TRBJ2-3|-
TGTGCCAGCAGCTTTGGAAGACACGGGGCAGATACGCAGTATTTT
CASSFGRHGADTQYF
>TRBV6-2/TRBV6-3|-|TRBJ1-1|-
TGTGCCAGCAGTTACTCGATACATTTTGGGAACACTGAAGCTTTCTTT
CASSYSIHFGNTEAFF
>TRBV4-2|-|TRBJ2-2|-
TGTGCCAGCAGCCAAGAGGTGATAGAGTACACCGGGGAGCTGTTTTTT
CASSQEVIEYTGELFF
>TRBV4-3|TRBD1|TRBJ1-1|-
TGCGCCAGCAGCCCCGACGGGACAGGGGTTTCTGAAGCTTTCTTT
CASSPDGTGVSEAFF
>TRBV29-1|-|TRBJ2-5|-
TGCAGCGGGGGCGTCCTACAAGAGACCCAGTACTTC
CSGGVLQETQYF
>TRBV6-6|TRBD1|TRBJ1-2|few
TGTGCCAGCAGTTACGAGGGCCAGGGGGCGGGTGGCTACACCTTC
CASSYEGQGAGGYTF
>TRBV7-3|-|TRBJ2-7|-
TGTGCCAGCAGCCCGACTCGAACAGGAAACTACGAGCAGTACTTC
CASSPTRTGNYEQYF